The source of this T cell receptor (beta chain) is a study of shared clonotypes between healthy human individuals. The donors, healthy adults who were HIV-negative, had experienced no recent acute infections or vaccinations. CD4+ cells underwent separation, giving CD45RA+ naive and CD45RA-negative memory subsets. On this clone itself: Additional DNA sequences in this sample encode the identical CDR3.

Repertoires were generated with immunoSEQ multiplex PCR, while TCRdb's copy carries only in-frame clones and drops some. The sample has around 1.6 million clones; 95% to 99% are singletons. This clonotype was obtained from a man younger than 45 in good health. Source material: naive CD4+ T cells sorted from blood. Specified subset: CD45RA+ positively selected.

CDR3 protein: CASSPAGPGELFF. CDR3 nucleotide sequence: TGTGCCAGCTCACCAGCAGGGCCCGGGGAGCTGTTTTTT. The chain has TRBV18 and TRBJ2-2; D perhaps matches TRBD1 (5 bases). The V and J ends lost 2 bases and 6 bases respectively, with 7 bases between them. The CDR3 runs to 13 residues. The V gene's germline CDR1 is KGHSH and CDR2 LQKENI.